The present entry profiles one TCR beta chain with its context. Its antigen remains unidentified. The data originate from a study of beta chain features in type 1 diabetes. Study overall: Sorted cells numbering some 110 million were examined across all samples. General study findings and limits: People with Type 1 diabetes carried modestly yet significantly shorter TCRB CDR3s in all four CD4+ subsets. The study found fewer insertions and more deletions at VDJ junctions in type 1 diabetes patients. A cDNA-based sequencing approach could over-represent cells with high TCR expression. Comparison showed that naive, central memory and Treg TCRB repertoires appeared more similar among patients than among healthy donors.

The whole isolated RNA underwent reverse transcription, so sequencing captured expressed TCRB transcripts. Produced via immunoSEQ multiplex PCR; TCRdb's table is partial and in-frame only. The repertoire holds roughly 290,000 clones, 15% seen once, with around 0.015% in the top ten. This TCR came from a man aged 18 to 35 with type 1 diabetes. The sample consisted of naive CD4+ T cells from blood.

In DNA form, the CDR3 reads TGTGCCAGCCCAGGTCGGCGGAGGTTAGACACTGAAGCTTTCTTT. This sequence encodes CASPGRRRLDTEAFF. The chain links TRBV2 to TRBJ1-1; no clear D. V shed 8 bases and J shed 3 bases, with 19 bases lying between them. CDR3 size: 15 residues. The germline V gene has CDR1 SNHLY and CDR2 FYNNEI.